Below, 21 T cell receptor beta chains from the same sample are listed, as sequenced in a study of blood T cells in healthy people across ages. Using a J-beta primer mix together with a sample-barcoded 5' primer, a second PCR was run for roughly 6 to 12 cycles. TCRdb re-derived calls from the 5' RACE reads in MiXCR, one entry per CDR3 protein. The profile shows over 950,000 distinct CDR3 sequences, roughly two fifths of them singletons. The material sequenced was blood. Every receptor here comes from a man younger than 30 in good health.

This clonotype came up a few times. This chain joins TRBV3-2 and TRBJ1-5; TRBD1 is the table's D call, not checked against the DNA. TRBV3-2 represents a pseudogene. This CDR3 is built from 10 residues. CDR3: CASSPGLKHF. CDR3 bases: TGTGCCAGCAGCCCCGGGCTTAAGCATTTT.

The chain carries TRBV12-3 or TRBV12-4 and TRBJ2-3; possible D gene TRBD2, 6 bases. The CDR3 sequence is 16 residues long. V was shortened by 2 bases and J by 2 bases, with 14 bases between the two germline ends. DNA for the CDR3: TGTGCCAGCAGTTTAAGTCTGGAGGGACTCACAGATACGCAGTATTTT. As protein: CASSLSLEGLTDTQYF.

This clonotype was recorded a few times. The chain employs TRBV20-1 and TRBJ2-3; D might be TRBD1 (6 bases). Germline V CDR1 and CDR2: DFQATT, SNEGSKA (reference sequence). The length of the CDR3 is 15 residues. Trimming cost V 3 bases and J 3 bases, with 16 bases left between them. CDR3 in amino acids: CSARVTGMRTDTQYF. CDR3 nucleotides: TGCAGTGCTAGGGTTACAGGGATGCGGACAGATACGCAGTATTTT.

The chain links TRBV18 to TRBJ1-4; D gene ambiguous. V lost 2 bases and J 5 bases, leaving 12 bases between the germline ends. CDR1 and CDR2 from the germline V gene are KGHSH and LQKENI. The CDR3 is 15 amino acids. The CDR3 nucleotides are TGTGCCAGCTCACCAACGGGAAGGAGAAATGAAAAACTGTTTTTT. Protein sequence: CASSPTGRRNEKLFF.

The rearrangement links TRBV2 to TRBJ1-6, with D hard to call. Trimming took off 3 bases at V and 4 bases at J, with 7 bases between the two ends. This CDR3 is 14 amino acids long. CDR1 and CDR2 (germline): SNHLY, FYNNEI. The CDR3: CASSESRYNSPLHF. In nucleotides, the CDR3 is TGTGCCAGCAGTGAGTCTCGTTATAATTCACCCCTCCACTTT.

J is TRBJ2-1 and V is TRBV7-2; TRBD2 is a possible D gene (5 bases). V lost 2 bases and J 9 bases, leaving 14 bases between the germline ends. Germline V gives CDR1 SGHTA, CDR2 FQGNSA. This CDR3 region has 14 residues. CDR3 protein: CASSLREAPFEQFF. In DNA, the CDR3 is TGTGCCAGCAGCTTACGGGAAGCCCCCTTTGAGCAGTTCTTC.

The chain couples TRBV9 to TRBJ2-2, with D unclear. The CDR3 is 15 amino acids. Trimming removed 2 bases at V and 7 bases at J, with 15 bases between. Germline CDR1 reads SGDLS; CDR2 reads YYNGEE. The CDR3 DNA is TGTGCCAGCAGCGTTCAGTACTCCTCGGTCGGGGAGCTGTTTTTT. Its translation is CASSVQYSSVGELFF.

V is TRBV7-8 and J is TRBJ1-5, with D unclear. Trimming took 7 bases from V and 11 from J, leaving 21 bases between them. Germline V gene data show CDR1 as SGHVS and CDR2 as FQNEAQ. The CDR3 has 14 residues. The DNA for the CDR3 is TGTGCCAGCAAAAGAGAGGGAGGTCCGACGACCCAGCATTTT. It is translated as CASKREGGPTTQHF.

On this clonotype: This probably arose from a read error, given a far larger clone one base away. The chain joins TRBV7-9 to TRBJ2-7; no clear D. V was shortened by 5 bases and J by 6 bases, with 8 bases between the two germline ends. The CDR3 spans 11 residues. CDR1 and CDR2 (germline): SEHNR, FQNEAQ (reference sequence). CDR3 region: CASSVSCEQYF. CDR3 nucleotide sequence: TGTGCCAGCAGCGTATCATGCGAGCAGTACTTC. Full variable domain (outside the CDR3, taken from reference TRBV7-9 and TRBJ2-7): DTGVSQNPRHKITKRGQNVTFRCDPISEHNRLYWYRQTLGQGPEFLTYFQNEAQLEKSRLLSDRFSAERPKGSFSTLEIQRTEQGDSAMYLCASSVSCEQYFGPGTRLTVT.

This clonotype was detected a few times. The chain uses TRBV6-1 and TRBJ1-1; TRBD1 is a possible D gene (5 bases). Per the germline V gene, CDR1 is MNHNS and CDR2 is SASEGT. CDR3 length: 14 residues. Trimming took off 3 bases at V and 0 bases at J, with 8 bases between the two ends. Here the CDR3 DNA reads TGTGCCAGCAGTGACGGGGGGATGAACACTGAAGCTTTCTTT. It translates to CASSDGGMNTEAFF.

As regards this clonotype: A much larger clone lies one base from this, so it may be a read error. The CDR3 sequence is CANRATCGYTF. As DNA, the CDR3 is TGTGCCAACCGGGCCACCTGTGGCTACACCTTC. This chain links TRBV6-5 with TRBJ1-2, with D unclear. V gave up 10 bases and J gave up 7 bases, with 13 bases separating them. CDR1 and CDR2 (germline): MNHEY, SVGAGI. The CDR3 contains 11 residues.

This clonotype was observed a single time. This chain links TRBV10-3 with TRBJ1-5; no clear D gene. V was pared by 2 bases and J by 3 bases, with 8 bases between. This CDR3 region has 14 residues. Per germline, CDR1 ENHRY and CDR2 SYGVKD. DNA for the CDR3: TGTGCCATCAGTGAGAGTGTCGCCAATCAGCCCCAGCATTTT. Translated, it gives CAISESVANQPQHF.

The chain carries TRBV12-3 or TRBV12-4 and TRBJ1-4; 7 bases are shared with TRBD1. The CDR3 is made up of 14 amino acids. The trim removed 6 bases at V and 7 bases at J, leaving 8 bases unmatched. CDR3 DNA: TGTGCCAGCAGATCCGGGACAGACCCTGAAAAACTGTTTTTT. Amino acids: CASRSGTDPEKLFF.

This clonotype was counted only a few times. The chain is built from TRBV10-3 and TRBJ2-1; TRBD2 aligns across 13 bases. In germline, CDR1 is ENHRY, CDR2 SYGVKD. The CDR3 extends over 18 amino acids. With 10 bases clipped from V and 1 base from J, the junction kept 13 bases outside the gene matches. CDR3 loop: CATKTSGGAEGSYNEQFF. CDR3 in DNA: TGTGCCACAAAAACTAGCGGGGGGGCCGAAGGTTCCTACAATGAGCAGTTCTTC.

The chain is built from TRBV21-1 and TRBJ1-2; the listed D gene, TRBD1, was not tested against the DNA. TRBV21-1 is a listed pseudogene. This CDR3 spans 15 amino acids. The CDR3 sequence: CASSKEQGSNYGYTF. The DNA for the CDR3 is TGTGCCAGCAGCAAAGAACAGGGCTCTAACTATGGCTACACCTTC.

This clonotype has a handful of counts. The chain's CDR3 is CASRLQSGTAYF. CDR3 coding DNA: TGTGCCAGCAGACTACAATCCGGGACGGCGTACTTC. V and J are TRBV12-3 or TRBV12-4 and TRBJ2-7; D is tentatively TRBD1 or TRBD2 (5 bases each). CDR3 size: 12 residues. The V end lost 6 bases, the J end lost 12 bases, and 18 bases lay between the germline ends.

The chain couples TRBV24-1 to TRBJ1-2; D is possibly TRBD1 (6 bases). The CDR3 has 15 amino acids. Trimming removed 5 bases from V and 3 bases from J, with 15 bases in between. Germline V gene data show CDR1 as KGHDR and CDR2 as SFDVKD. The CDR3 protein is CATSGGVQGYYGYTF. Written as DNA, the CDR3 is TGTGCCACCAGTGGAGGGGTACAGGGCTACTATGGCTACACCTTC.

V and J are TRBV20-1 and TRBJ2-5; 9 nucleotides agree with TRBD2. The J call may be in error: the DNA end matches TRBJ2-7 better. Per the germline V gene, CDR1 is DFQATT and CDR2 is SNEGSKA (reference sequence). This CDR3 has 15 amino acids. CDR3 residues: CSALPMAGGNYEQYF. The DNA for the CDR3 is TGCAGTGCCCTCCCGATGGCGGGGGGGAACTACGAGCAGTACTTC.

This clonotype was seen at least ten times. The junction does not match germline at one end; this may be a read error. The V and J genes are TRBV20-1 and TRBJ1-1, with 10 bases matching TRBD1. The germline gives CDR1 DFQATT, CDR2 SNEGSKA (reference sequence). The CDR3 has 13 residues. The CDR3 loop reads CSARDRGGTEAFF. CDR3 DNA sequence: TGTAGTGCTAGGGACAGGGGAGGCACTGAAGCTTTCTTT.

This clonotype came up a few times. The chain links TRBV7-2 to TRBJ2-3; TRBD1 is a possible D gene (6 bases). From germline, CDR1 is SGHTA and CDR2 FQGNSA. This CDR3 comprises 14 residues. The V end lost 5 bases, the J end lost 4 bases, and 13 bases lay between the germline ends. DNA for the CDR3: TGTGCCAGCAGCCCCGAGACAGGCGCAGATACGCAGTATTTT. Protein: CASSPETGADTQYF.

The rearrangement joins TRBV12-3 or TRBV12-4 to TRBJ2-2; tentatively, D is TRBD2 (5 bases). Trimming left V 3 bases short and J 8 bases short, with 13 bases between. This CDR3 contains 14 residues. The CDR3, as DNA: TGTGCCAGCAGTTTCAAGCGGTCGATGGGGGAGCTGTTTTTT. Protein: CASSFKRSMGELFF.